These T cell receptor beta chains were read from a single sample in a study of T cell responses to AZD1222 COVID-19 vaccine. Libraries were prepared by immunoSEQ multiplex PCR; TCRdb keeps only in-frame clonotypes and omits some of them. The sample records 130,000 or so clones, about 93% being singletons. The sample here was peripheral blood, taken on day 0 of AZD1222 vaccination. The receptors stem from an adult in good health. The CDR3 runs from the conserved cysteine through the conserved F or W. D genes are given only for firm matches. Size tells how often a clone was seen (once, few, many) or the class of an expanded clone, and some rows leave it out.

v_gene: TRBV3-1/TRBV3-2; d_gene: -; j_gene: TRBJ1-5; abundance: -; CDR3aa: CATSMGAHDQPQHF; CDR3nt: TGTGCCACCTCCATGGGAGCACACGATCAGCCCCAGCATTTT
v_gene: TRBV7-6; d_gene: TRBD1; j_gene: TRBJ1-4; abundance: -; CDR3aa: CASSLGTGGGEKLFF; CDR3nt: TGTGCCAGCAGCTTGGGGACAGGGGGTGGTGAAAAACTGTTTTTT
v_gene: TRBV5-1; d_gene: -; j_gene: TRBJ2-2; abundance: -; CDR3aa: CASSLAGVGGELFF; CDR3nt: TGCGCCAGCAGCTTGGCAGGAGTCGGCGGGGAGCTGTTTTTT
v_gene: TRBV7-9; d_gene: -; j_gene: TRBJ2-7; abundance: -; CDR3aa: CASSPSTEDEQYF; CDR3nt: TGTGCCAGCAGCCCCTCTACGGAGGACGAGCAGTACTTC
v_gene: TRBV27; d_gene: -; j_gene: TRBJ1-6; abundance: -; CDR3aa: CASRGGGTRLHF; CDR3nt: TGTGCCAGCAGGGGGGGTGGAACCCGCCTCCACTTT
v_gene: TRBV20-1; d_gene: -; j_gene: TRBJ2-1; abundance: -; CDR3aa: CSASGDYNEQFF; CDR3nt: TGCAGTGCTAGTGGCGATTACAATGAGCAGTTCTTC
v_gene: TRBV28; d_gene: -; j_gene: TRBJ1-4; abundance: -; CDR3aa: CASSLQDAGTDRNKLFF; CDR3nt: TGTGCCAGCAGTTTGCAAGACGCCGGGACCGATAGAAACAAACTGTTTTTT
v_gene: TRBV18; d_gene: -; j_gene: TRBJ1-4; abundance: -; CDR3aa: CASSPRVTLEKLFF; CDR3nt: TGTGCCAGCTCGCCTAGGGTGACCCTGGAAAAACTGTTTTTT
v_gene: TRBV27; d_gene: -; j_gene: TRBJ2-1; abundance: -; CDR3aa: CASSLGTPHNEQFF; CDR3nt: TGTGCCAGCAGTTTAGGGACCCCCCACAATGAGCAGTTCTTC
v_gene: TRBV18; d_gene: -; j_gene: TRBJ1-2; abundance: few; CDR3aa: CASSPAGNYGYTF; CDR3nt: TGTGCCAGCTCACCAGCAGGCAACTATGGCTACACCTTC
v_gene: TRBV7-2; d_gene: -; j_gene: TRBJ2-3; abundance: -; CDR3aa: CASSSLYTDTQYF; CDR3nt: TGTGCCAGCAGCTCCCTTTACACAGATACGCAGTATTTT
v_gene: TRBV2; d_gene: TRBD1; j_gene: TRBJ2-1; abundance: -; CDR3aa: CASHTIRTGRGEQFF; CDR3nt: TGTGCCAGCCATACTATTCGGACAGGTCGGGGTGAGCAGTTCTTC
v_gene: TRBV30; d_gene: -; j_gene: TRBJ1-5; abundance: -; CDR3aa: CAWSVGADQPQHF; CDR3nt: TGTGCCTGGAGTGTCGGGGCGGATCAGCCCCAGCATTTT
v_gene: TRBV7-9; d_gene: -; j_gene: TRBJ2-3; abundance: -; CDR3aa: CASRVSDTSTDTQYF; CDR3nt: TGTGCCAGCAGGGTTTCAGATACTAGCACAGATACGCAGTATTTT
v_gene: TRBV6-2/TRBV6-3; d_gene: -; j_gene: TRBJ2-2; abundance: once; CDR3aa: CASSYSPPSTTNTGELFF; CDR3nt: TGTGCCAGCAGTTATTCCCCCCCTAGCACTACGAACACCGGGGAGCTGTTTTTT
v_gene: TRBV7-9; d_gene: -; j_gene: TRBJ2-3; abundance: -; CDR3aa: CASNLFWGTDTQYF; CDR3nt: TGTGCCAGCAATCTTTTCTGGGGCACAGATACGCAGTATTTT
v_gene: TRBV27; d_gene: TRBD2; j_gene: TRBJ2-7; abundance: -; CDR3aa: CASRNLGSGGAIYEQYF; CDR3nt: TGTGCCAGCAGAAATCTGGGTTCGGGGGGGGCCATTTACGAGCAGTACTTC
v_gene: TRBV6-5; d_gene: TRBD1; j_gene: TRBJ1-3; abundance: -; CDR3aa: CASSQTGLSGNTIYF; CDR3nt: TGTGCCAGCAGTCAGACAGGGCTTTCTGGAAACACCATATATTTT
v_gene: TRBV4-1; d_gene: -; j_gene: TRBJ2-7; abundance: -; CDR3aa: CASSQGISYEQYF; CDR3nt: TGCGCCAGCAGCCAAGGCATCTCCTACGAGCAGTACTTC
v_gene: TRBV6-1; d_gene: TRBD1; j_gene: TRBJ1-2; abundance: -; CDR3aa: CASSELGTGNGYTF; CDR3nt: TGTGCCAGCAGTGAACTCGGGACAGGGAATGGCTACACCTTC
v_gene: TRBV10-3; d_gene: -; j_gene: TRBJ1-3; abundance: -; CDR3aa: CAIMDGVSGNTIYF; CDR3nt: TGTGCCATCATGGACGGCGTTAGTGGAAACACCATATATTTT
v_gene: TRBV29-1; d_gene: TRBD1; j_gene: TRBJ2-7; abundance: -; CDR3aa: CSVEETGGYNEQYF; CDR3nt: TGCAGCGTTGAAGAAACAGGGGGGTACAACGAGCAGTACTTC
v_gene: TRBV19; d_gene: -; j_gene: TRBJ1-4; abundance: -; CDR3aa: CASSIPGRVGEKLFF; CDR3nt: TGTGCCAGTAGTATCCCTGGCAGGGTGGGTGAAAAACTGTTTTTT
v_gene: TRBV30; d_gene: TRBD1; j_gene: TRBJ1-3; abundance: -; CDR3aa: CAWSGQGRNTIYF; CDR3nt: TGTGCCTGGAGCGGACAGGGAAGAAACACCATATATTTT
v_gene: TRBV5-4; d_gene: -; j_gene: TRBJ2-7; abundance: -; CDR3aa: CASSSRASSYEQYF; CDR3nt: TGTGCCAGCAGCTCCAGGGCTAGCTCCTACGAGCAGTACTTC
v_gene: TRBV29-1; d_gene: -; j_gene: TRBJ1-1; abundance: -; CDR3aa: CSGSLGGMNTEAFF; CDR3nt: TGCAGCGGGTCGCTAGGCGGTATGAACACTGAAGCTTTCTTT
v_gene: TRBV2; d_gene: TRBD2; j_gene: TRBJ2-3; abundance: -; CDR3aa: CASSDREGDTQYF; CDR3nt: TGTGCCAGCAGTGACCGGGAGGGAGATACGCAGTATTTT
v_gene: TRBV19; d_gene: TRBD2; j_gene: TRBJ2-7; abundance: -; CDR3aa: CASSRVGTSVTYEQYF; CDR3nt: TGTGCCAGTAGTAGGGTGGGGACTAGCGTAACCTACGAGCAGTACTTC
v_gene: TRBV11-2; d_gene: -; j_gene: TRBJ2-3; abundance: -; CDR3aa: CASSLGLRGQRSDTQYF; CDR3nt: TGTGCCAGCAGCTTGGGGTTAAGGGGCCAACGATCAGATACGCAGTATTTT
v_gene: TRBV6-1; d_gene: -; j_gene: TRBJ1-2; abundance: -; CDR3aa: CASSEKGNYGYTF; CDR3nt: TGTGCCAGCAGTGAAAAGGGGAACTATGGCTACACCTTC
v_gene: TRBV5-1; d_gene: TRBD1; j_gene: TRBJ1-4; abundance: -; CDR3aa: CASSPGLQGPNEKLFF; CDR3nt: TGCGCCAGCAGCCCCGGACTACAGGGGCCAAATGAAAAACTGTTTTTT
v_gene: TRBV7-9; d_gene: TRBD2; j_gene: TRBJ2-2; abundance: once; CDR3aa: CASSSPGGTNTGELFF; CDR3nt: TGTGCCAGCAGCTCCCCGGGGGGGACTAACACCGGGGAGCTGTTTTTT
v_gene: TRBV29-1; d_gene: -; j_gene: TRBJ2-1; abundance: -; CDR3aa: CSVEGTVGIGNEQFF; CDR3nt: TGCAGCGTTGAAGGGACTGTTGGAATTGGGAATGAGCAGTTCTTC
v_gene: TRBV10-2; d_gene: -; j_gene: TRBJ1-1; abundance: -; CDR3aa: CASSSNNGPRTEAFF; CDR3nt: TGCGCCAGCAGTTCAAATAATGGCCCGAGGACTGAAGCTTTCTTT
v_gene: TRBV19; d_gene: TRBD2; j_gene: TRBJ2-3; abundance: -; CDR3aa: CASSILAGGTDTQYF; CDR3nt: TGTGCCAGTAGTATCTTAGCGGGGGGCACAGATACGCAGTATTTT
v_gene: TRBV9; d_gene: -; j_gene: TRBJ2-3; abundance: -; CDR3aa: CASSVSTDTQYF; CDR3nt: TGTGCCAGCAGCGTATCAACAGATACGCAGTATTTT
v_gene: TRBV7-3; d_gene: -; j_gene: TRBJ1-4; abundance: -; CDR3aa: CASSCKYGATNEKLFF; CDR3nt: TGTGCCAGCAGCTGTAAGTACGGCGCAACTAATGAAAAACTGTTTTTT
v_gene: TRBV25-1; d_gene: -; j_gene: TRBJ1-1; abundance: once; CDR3aa: CASSEYRDTQNTEAFF; CDR3nt: TGTGCCAGCAGTGAATATAGGGACACCCAGAACACTGAAGCTTTCTTT
v_gene: TRBV20-1; d_gene: -; j_gene: TRBJ2-3; abundance: -; CDR3aa: CSAIADTQYF; CDR3nt: TGCAGTGCTATTGCAGATACGCAGTATTTT
v_gene: TRBV30; d_gene: TRBD1; j_gene: TRBJ1-5; abundance: -; CDR3aa: CAWSRTGVGQPQHF; CDR3nt: TGTGCCTGGAGTAGGACAGGGGTTGGTCAGCCCCAGCATTTT
v_gene: TRBV6-5; d_gene: -; j_gene: TRBJ2-7; abundance: -; CDR3aa: CAGVQHSYEQYF; CDR3nt: TGTGCCGGAGTACAGCACTCCTACGAGCAGTACTTC
v_gene: TRBV6-2/TRBV6-3; d_gene: -; j_gene: TRBJ1-5; abundance: -; CDR3aa: CASSKPYNQPQHF; CDR3nt: TGTGCCAGCAGCAAACCTTACAATCAGCCCCAGCATTTT
v_gene: TRBV19; d_gene: -; j_gene: TRBJ1-1; abundance: -; CDR3aa: CASSQGRENTEAFF; CDR3nt: TGTGCCAGTAGTCAGGGAAGAGAGAACACTGAAGCTTTCTTT
v_gene: TRBV7-2; d_gene: -; j_gene: TRBJ2-2; abundance: -; CDR3aa: CASSPENLPTGELFF; CDR3nt: TGTGCCAGCAGCCCGGAGAACCTACCCACCGGGGAGCTGTTTTTT
v_gene: TRBV11-3; d_gene: TRBD2; j_gene: TRBJ2-1; abundance: -; CDR3aa: CASSLDERTSGARFGNEQFF; CDR3nt: TGTGCCAGCAGCTTAGACGAACGGACTAGCGGGGCCCGATTCGGGAATGAGCAGTTCTTC
v_gene: TRBV2; d_gene: -; j_gene: TRBJ1-2; abundance: -; CDR3aa: CASWEPGYTF; CDR3nt: TGTGCCAGCTGGGAGCCTGGCTACACCTTC